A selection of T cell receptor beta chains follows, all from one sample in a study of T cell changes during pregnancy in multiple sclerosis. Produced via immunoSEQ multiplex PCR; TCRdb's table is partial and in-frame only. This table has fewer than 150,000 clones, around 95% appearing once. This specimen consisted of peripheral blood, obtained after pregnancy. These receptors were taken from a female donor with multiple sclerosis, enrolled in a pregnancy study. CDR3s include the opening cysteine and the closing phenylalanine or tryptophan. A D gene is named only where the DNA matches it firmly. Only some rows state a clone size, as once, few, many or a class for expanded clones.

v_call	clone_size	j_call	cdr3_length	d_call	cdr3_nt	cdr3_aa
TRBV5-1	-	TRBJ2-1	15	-	TGCGCCAGCAGCGCGGACAGTAGTAGCTACAATGAGCAGTTCTTC	CASSADSSSYNEQFF
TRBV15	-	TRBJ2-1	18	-	TGTGCCACCAGCAGAGATCGGGTGGGAAGGCTAGCGTCCAATGAGCAGTTCTTC	CATSRDRVGRLASNEQFF
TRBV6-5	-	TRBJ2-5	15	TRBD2	TGTGCCAGCAGCTGGGGGGGACGAGGCCAAGAGACCCAGTACTTC	CASSWGGRGQETQYF
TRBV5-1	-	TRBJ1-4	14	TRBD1	TGCGCCAGCAGCTTGGGGCCAGGGGGGGAAAAACTGTTTTTT	CASSLGPGGEKLFF
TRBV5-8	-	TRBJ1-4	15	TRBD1	TGTGCCAGCAGTATGACAGGGATGGGAAATGAAAAACTGTTTTTT	CASSMTGMGNEKLFF
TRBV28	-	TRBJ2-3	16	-	TGTGCCAGCAGTTTAGGGCAGACCTACCGCACAGATACGCAGTATTTT	CASSLGQTYRTDTQYF
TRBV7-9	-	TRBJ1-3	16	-	TGTGCCTCACAGCCCTGGACAGAGTCCTCTGGAAACACCATATATTTT	CASQPWTESSGNTIYF
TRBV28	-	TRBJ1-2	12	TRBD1	TGTGCCTGCGGGGACAGGGTGGTTGGCTACACCTTC	CACGDRVVGYTF
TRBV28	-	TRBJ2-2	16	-	TGTGCCAGCAGCTACCAGGGTCCTCAGTACACCGGGGAGCTGTTTTTT	CASSYQGPQYTGELFF
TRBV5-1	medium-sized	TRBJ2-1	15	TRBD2	TGCGCCAGCAGCGTGGGACTAGCGGGATACAATGAGCAGTTCTTC	CASSVGLAGYNEQFF
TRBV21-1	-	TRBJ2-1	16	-	TGTGCCAGCAGCAAAGTCGGCCTAGCCTGCGGGAATGAGCAGTTCTTC	CASSKVGLACGNEQFF
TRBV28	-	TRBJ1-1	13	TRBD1	TGTGCCAGCACCTCGACAGGGTACACTGAAGCTTTCTTT	CASTSTGYTEAFF
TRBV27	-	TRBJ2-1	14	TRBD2	TGTGCCAGCAGTTGGACTAGCGGGGCCAATGAGCAGTTCTTC	CASSWTSGANEQFF
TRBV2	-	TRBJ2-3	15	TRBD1	TGTGCCAGCAGTCCCGGGACAGGGGTGGTAGATACGCAGTATTTT	CASSPGTGVVDTQYF
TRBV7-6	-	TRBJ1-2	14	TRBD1	TGTGCCAGCAGCTTAGGAGCCGGGACAGGTAGCTACACCTTC	CASSLGAGTGSYTF
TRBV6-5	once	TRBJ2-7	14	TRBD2	TGTGCCAGCAGCATTAGCGGGAGTATGGGCGAGCAGTACTTC	CASSISGSMGEQYF
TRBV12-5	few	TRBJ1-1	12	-	TGTGCTAGTGGTTTGGGACGGGAGGAAGCTTTCTTT	CASGLGREEAFF
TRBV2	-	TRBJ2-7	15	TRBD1	TGTGCCAGCAGCGCTACCGGGACAGGGGTGGGCGAGCAGTACTTC	CASSATGTGVGEQYF
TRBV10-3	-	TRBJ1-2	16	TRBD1	TGTGCCATCAGTGGAGCGGCCAGGGACAGGGCCTATGGCTACACCTTC	CAISGAARDRAYGYTF
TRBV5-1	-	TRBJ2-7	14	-	TGCGCCAGCAGCTTGGGGACAGCCTTTGGGGAGCAGTACTTC	CASSLGTAFGEQYF